The T cell receptor beta chain under discussion was sequenced for a study of blood T cell repertoires in COVID-19. Study-wide context: Nucleic acid was either cDNA or gDNA, and it came from T cells, B-cell-depleted T cells, or PBMCs.

In the authors' workflow: It was from reference gene primer amplification that nucleated cell counts were estimated. Method: immunoSEQ multiplex PCR; TCRdb's copy keeps in-frame clones and lacks some. That table gives V, J and clone size, and the DNA gave D and trimming. The data show some 350,000 clones, around 82% seen once. Losses at the gene ends were 5 bases for V and 6 bases for J; bases not matched to a gene: 6. Germline V gene lookup returns CDR1 SGHTA and CDR2 FQGNSA. The CDR3 extends over 14 amino acids. The chain uses TRBV7-2 and TRBJ1-3; 8 bases line up with TRBD1. The sequenced sample was peripheral blood. The TCR originated in a young man with active or convalescent COVID-19. In nucleotides, the CDR3 is TGTGCCAGCAGCGCGGACAGGGCGGCAAACACCATATATTTT. Its protein is CASSADRAANTIYF.